This T cell receptor (beta chain) was documented in a study of shared clonotypes between healthy human individuals. Study results and caveats: Only blood samples were collected, and tissue repertoires likely differ.

The CDR3 is made up of 12 amino acids. V was clipped by 3 bases and J by 4 bases, with 7 bases between them. Germline assignment: CDR1 SQVTM and CDR2 ANQGSEA. Only in-frame clones appear in the TCRdb table, and some are missing; sequencing was by immunoSEQ multiplex PCR. The sample includes some 2.1 million clones, approximately 92% of them seen just once. Naive CD8 cells comprised CD45RO-negative, CCR7-positively selected cells, excluding terminally differentiated effector memory CD45RA+ cells. Healthy and HIV-negative, the adult donors had no recent acute infections or vaccinations. Every contributor of samples was a Caucasian grown-up residing in Nashville, Tennessee. Note on this clone: Its antigen is not known. Other DNA sequences in this specimen translate into the identical CDR3.

The clonotype was recovered from a man between 18 and 29 years old in good health. Some clones in this sample may be carry-over from other donors' samples. Sequencing used naive CD8+ T cells from PBMCs. The chain recombines TRBV29-1 with TRBJ2-1; D gene ambiguous. The CDR3: CSVEFLYNEQFF. For the CDR3, the DNA is TGCAGCGTTGAGTTTCTATACAATGAGCAGTTCTTC.